These 3 T cell receptor beta chains originate from one sample sequenced in a study of blood T cell repertoires in COVID-19. The assay was immunoSEQ multiplex PCR, and TCRdb's table has in-frame clones only and misses some. This sample has over 200,000 clones; over 75% occur once, and the top ten carry approximately 2%. The source material was PBMCs or T cells enriched from blood (not recorded which). The source of these receptors is a woman aged 45-60 years who had recovered from COVID-19.

This sequence joins TRBV5-4 and TRBJ2-6; perhaps TRBD1 as D (6 bases). Deletions cut 4 bases from V and 0 bases from J, with 17 bases between. The CDR3 has 18 amino acids. Germline V gene lookup returns CDR1 SGHNT and CDR2 YYREEE (reference sequence). CDR3 protein: CASSTGKGGPSGANVLTF. CDR3 in DNA: TGTGCCAGCAGCACGGGGAAAGGGGGTCCCTCTGGGGCCAACGTCCTGACTTTC. Combining the CDR3 with reference TRBV5-4 and TRBJ2-6 gives the whole variable domain ETGVTQSPTHLIKTRGQQVTLRCSSQSGHNTVSWYQQALGQGPQFIFQYYREEENGRGNFPPRFSGLQFPNYSSELNVNALELDDSALYLCASSTGKGGPSGANVLTFGAGSRLTVL.

V gene TRBV25-1 combines with J gene TRBJ2-5; D is possibly TRBD2 (5 bases). Trimming shortened V by 10 bases and J by 4 bases, and 16 bases separated the two germline ends. Germline CDR1 is MGHDK and CDR2 is SYGVNS. This CDR3 is 13 amino acids long. For the CDR3, the DNA is TGTGCCACCGAGGGTATTGGTGGAGAGACCCAGTACTTC. This encodes CATEGIGGETQYF.

In this sample, this clone turned up a few times. This chain uses TRBV5-4 with TRBJ1-2; 10 bases align to TRBD1. The CDR3 consists of 17 residues. CDR1 and CDR2 (germline): SGHNT, YYREEE (reference sequence). Trimming at V came to 1 base and at J to 2 bases, leaving 8 bases not matched to a gene. The CDR3: CASSLILGGQGNYGYTF. CDR3 DNA: TGTGCCAGCAGCTTGATTTTGGGGGGACAGGGGAACTATGGCTACACCTTC.